This T cell receptor (beta chain) was sequenced during a study of shared clonotypes between healthy human individuals. Study details: The donor pool was made up of two women and three men aged 18 to 49.

Only one count was recorded for this clone. Its antigen is not known. General observations from the study: Sampling used blood alone; tissue repertoires probably differ. Clonotype sharing levels among donors were expected to vary with sequencing depth.

The deep-level immunoSEQ assay was used. The repertoire was sequenced with immunoSEQ multiplex PCR; TCRdb's copy has only in-frame clones and lacks some. The sample holds millions of clones, around nine tenths seen once. This CDR3 contains 15 residues. CDR1 is MGHRA, CDR2 YSYEKL, per germline. Trimming stripped 2 bases from V and 2 bases from J, with 11 bases between. Sequencing input: naive CD4+ T cells sorted from blood. The subset is: CD45RA+ positively selected. The chain employs TRBV4-1 and TRBJ2-3; maybe TRBD2 (5 bases). The clonotype was recovered from a man between 18 and 29 years old in good health. As DNA, the CDR3 is TGCGCCAGCAGCCAAATTAGAGGGCCCACAGATACGCAGTATTTT. Its translation: CASSQIRGPTDTQYF.